This T cell receptor (beta chain) was obtained from a study of blood T cell repertoires in COVID-19. Study at large: There were acute and convalescent COVID-19 samples, and they came from the United States, Italy and Spain. Sources were T cells, B-cell-depleted T cells, or PBMCs; the material itself was cDNA or gDNA.

The CDR3 consists of 14 residues. Trimming pared 3 bases from V and 3 bases from J, leaving 11 bases between. Germline CDR1 reads SEHNR; CDR2 reads FQNEAQ (reference sequence). This clone appeared a few times. In the authors' workflow: From reference gene primer amplification, estimates of nucleated cell counts were derived. Data came from immunoSEQ multiplex PCR; TCRdb stores just in-frame clones and leaves some out. That table gives V, J and clone size, and the DNA gave D and trimming. The sample has 150,000 to 180,000 clones; about 80% are singletons. The chain carries TRBV7-9 and TRBJ1-2; D is possibly TRBD1 (5 bases). The sample consisted of peripheral blood. This receptor was identified in a man in his fifties or sixties with acute or convalescent COVID-19. CDR3 residues: CASSLGGVDYGYTF. The DNA of the CDR3 is TGTGCCAGCAGCTTGGGGGGGGTAGACTATGGCTACACCTTC.